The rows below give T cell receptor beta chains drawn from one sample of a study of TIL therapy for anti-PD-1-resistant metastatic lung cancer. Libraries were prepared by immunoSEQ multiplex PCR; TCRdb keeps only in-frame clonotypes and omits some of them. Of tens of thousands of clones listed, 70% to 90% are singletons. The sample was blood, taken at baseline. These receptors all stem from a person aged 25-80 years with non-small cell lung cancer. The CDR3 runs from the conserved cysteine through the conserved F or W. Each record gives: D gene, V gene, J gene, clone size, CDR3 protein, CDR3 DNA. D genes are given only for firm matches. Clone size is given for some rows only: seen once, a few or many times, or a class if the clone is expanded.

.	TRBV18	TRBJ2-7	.	CASSPTSTPYEQYF	TGTGCCAGCTCCCCTACTTCGACCCCCTACGAGCAGTACTTC
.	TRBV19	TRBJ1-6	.	CASSIGVAYNSPLHF	TGTGCCAGTAGTATTGGGGTTGCCTATAATTCACCCCTCCACTTT
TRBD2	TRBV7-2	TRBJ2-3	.	CASSFRLGREYAENF	TGTGCCAGCAGCTTTAGACTAGGGAGGGAATACGCCGAAAATTTT
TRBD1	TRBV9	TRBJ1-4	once	CASSVRDRGRDEKLFF	TGTGCCAGCAGCGTACGGGACAGGGGCCGGGATGAAAAACTGTTTTTT
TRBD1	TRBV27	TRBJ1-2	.	CASSSRTGAVRGYTF	TGTGCCAGCAGTTCCCGGACAGGGGCCGTAAGAGGCTACACCTTC
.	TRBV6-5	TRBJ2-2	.	CASSLSGAGELFF	TGTGCCAGCAGTTTGAGTGGCGCCGGGGAGCTGTTTTTT
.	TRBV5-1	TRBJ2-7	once	CASSLGGTHSYEQYF	TGCGCCAGCAGCTTGGGTGGGACACACTCCTACGAGCAGTACTTC
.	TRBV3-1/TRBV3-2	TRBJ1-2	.	CASRSDSYGYTF	TGTGCCAGCAGATCGGACAGTTATGGCTACACCTTC
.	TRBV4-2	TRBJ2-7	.	CASSQGVTSYEQYF	TGTGCCAGCAGCCAAGGGGTTACCTCCTACGAGCAGTACTTC
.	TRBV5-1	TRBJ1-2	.	CASSLDSPGGYTF	TGCGCCAGCAGCTTGGACTCCCCCGGAGGCTACACCTTC